This T cell receptor beta chain was recovered during a study of early T cells in non-severe SARS-CoV-2 infection. Note on this clonotype: As yet, its antigen is unknown.

This CDR3 has 13 residues. Germline V CDR1 and CDR2: DFQATT, SNEGSKA (reference sequence). Germline trimming cut 4 bases from V and 7 bases from J; bases unmatched to any gene: 7. General study results and limits: Comparison of clonotypes with VDJdb favored anti-spike CD8 responses while missing private and CD4 specificities.

Individually, cDNA molecules had unique molecular identifiers attached to them. TCRdb re-called the 5' RACE reads with MiXCR, one entry per CDR3 protein. Of about 69,000 distinct CDR3 sequences listed, roughly 9.4% are singletons. The chain employs TRBV20-1 and TRBJ1-2, with 9 bases matching TRBD1. This TCR was sampled from an adult who was a healthcare worker with PCR-confirmed SARS-CoV-2 infection or an uninfected control (not recorded which). Sequenced sample: whole blood. CDR3 coding DNA: TGCAGTGCTACCGTGACAGGGGGTACTGGCTACACCTTC. This encodes CSATVTGGTGYTF.